This TCR beta chain comes out of a study of identical twins. MiXCR was run by TCRdb on the 5' RACE reads, yielding one entry per CDR3 protein. The sample yields hundreds of thousands of distinct CDR3 sequences, around 21% seen once. The CDR3 extends over 17 amino acids. Germline-derived CDR1 and CDR2 are SGHTA and FQGNSA. V lost 0 bases, J lost 0 bases, and 12 bases lay in between. These records were also assigned to another study, of T cells expressing NK-cell markers.

The chain carries TRBV7-2 and TRBJ2-4; D call uncertain. Sequenced material: PBMCs. The clonotype originates from a young woman in good health. For the CDR3, the DNA is TGTGCCAGCAGCTTAGCCCCGGACCTCAGAGCCAAAAACATTCAGTACTTC. It codes for CASSLAPDLRAKNIQYF.